This TCR beta chain was observed in a study of blood T cell repertoires in COVID-19. Across the study: Both acute and convalescent COVID-19 samples were obtained from the United States, Italy and Spain. From T cells, B-cell-depleted T cells, or PBMCs came the material, which was cDNA or gDNA.

This CDR3 is built from 14 residues. V lost 3 bases, J lost 3 bases, and 10 bases lay in between. The germline V gene encodes CDR1 SGHRS and CDR2 YFSETQ. In the original processing: Amplification of reference gene primers was used by the study to estimate nucleated cell counts. The protocol was immunoSEQ multiplex PCR, while the TCRdb copy is restricted to in-frame clones and leaves out a portion. V and J calls and clone size follow that table, whereas D and trimming were derived from the DNA. The sample has roughly 140,000 clones; approximately 89% are singletons. Sequenced sample: peripheral blood. This TCR was recovered from a human donor in a cohort sampled during active COVID-19. V gene TRBV5-1 combines with J gene TRBJ2-1; D is possibly TRBD2 (5 bases). CDR3 sequence (DNA): TGCGCCAGCAGCTCCCCGGGGTACTACAATGAGCAGTTCTTC. It specifies CASSSPGYYNEQFF.